Included here is one T cell receptor (beta chain) sequence, with context. Its antigen is still unknown. The data stem from a study of T cells in Graves' hyperthyroidism and ophthalmopathy. Study results and caveats: A 13 V-J model separated ophthalmopathy from stable hyperthyroidism. Also found in blood were most expanded thyroid clonotypes above 0.001.

Patients having uncontrolled infection, another autoimmune disease, pregnancy or lactation were not included. Every diagnosis used clinical symptoms, serum thyroxine and TRAb, thyroid ultrasound and orbital computed tomography. Amplification targeted TCR beta CDR3 regions from RNA transcripts. The HTBI primer set was used in a first-round RT-PCR of the TCR CDR3. Using its own MiXCR run on the multiplex PCR reads, TCRdb lists one record per CDR3 protein. The sample includes about 200,000 distinct CDR3 sequences, about a sixth seen only once; the top ten take about 50%. The sequencing sample was made of blood. The receptor comes from a woman aged 45-65 years with Graves' hyperthyroidism.

In nucleotides, the CDR3 is TGTGCCAGCAGCCCGTACAGGGGAAGTTACCAGTACTTC. Its translation: CASSPYRGSYQYF. The chain is built from TRBV14 and TRBJ2-5, with 7 bases matching TRBD1. V was pared by 4 bases and J by 10 bases, with 9 bases of the junction left unmatched. The CDR3 contains 13 residues. Germline lookup yields CDR1 SGHDN and CDR2 FVKESK.